The 15 T cell receptor beta chains presented below share a single source sample, sequenced in a study of blood T cell repertoires in COVID-19. Generated by immunoSEQ multiplex PCR, the TCRdb table keeps only in-frame clones and is missing some. The data show 93,000 or so clones, about four fifths seen once. The material sequenced was peripheral blood. The source is a human donor in a cohort sampled during active COVID-19.

The chain uses TRBV11-2 and TRBJ2-1; TRBD2 agrees at 11 bases. V trimming: 4 bases; J trimming: 8 bases; junction bases outside the gene matches: 7. From germline, CDR1 is SGHAT and CDR2 FQNNGV. The CDR3 has 15 amino acids. The CDR3, as DNA: TGTGCCAGCAGCTCAACCCTAGCGGGGGGCGATGAGCAGTTCTTC. It specifies CASSSTLAGGDEQFF.

The chain joins TRBV12-5 to TRBJ2-7, with D perhaps TRBD1 (5 bases). The ends were cut back, 7 bases at V and 1 base at J, with 8 bases in the middle. The CDR3 loop spans 12 amino acids. Per germline, CDR1 LGHNT and CDR2 FRNRAP. This chain's CDR3 is CASAGFSYEQYF. The CDR3 nucleotides read TGTGCTAGTGCAGGGTTTTCCTACGAGCAGTACTTC.

This chain joins TRBV4-3 and TRBJ2-2, with 8 bases fitting TRBD2. J gave up 6 bases and V 4 bases, and 7 bases lay outside the gene matches. Germline CDR1 LGHNA, CDR2 YSLEER. This CDR3 comprises 15 residues. CDR3 nucleotide sequence: TGCGCCAGCAGCCGAGGAACGGGGGGGTCCGGGGAGCTGTTTTTT. Its protein is CASSRGTGGSGELFF.

The rearrangement joins TRBV19 to TRBJ2-3; 9 bases are a match to TRBD2. V dropped 3 bases and J dropped 4; count of bases not matched to a gene: 8. This CDR3 contains 16 residues. Germline V gives CDR1 LNHDA, CDR2 SQIVND (reference sequence). CDR3 protein: CASSIAIGGGADTQYF. The CDR3 nucleotides are TGTGCCAGTAGTATCGCCATTGGCGGGGGGGCAGATACGCAGTATTTT.

The chain couples TRBV2 to TRBJ1-4; D might be TRBD1 (6 bases). The CDR3 covers 16 residues. Trimming took 7 bases from V and 4 from J, leaving 19 bases between them. CDR1 is SNHLY, CDR2 FYNNEI, per germline. CDR3 DNA sequence: TGTGCCAGCACAACCTCGACAGGTCGGAATAATGAAAAACTGTTTTTT. It codes for CASTTSTGRNNEKLFF.

This clone was picked up a small number of times. V usage is TRBV5-4 and J usage is TRBJ2-5, with 11 bases that match TRBD2. Germline V gene sequence: CDR1 SGHNT, CDR2 YYREEE (reference sequence). The CDR3 runs 16 residues. Trimming cost V 3 bases and J 1 base; bases outside gene matches: 5. CDR3 in amino acids: CASSSRLAGSQETQYF. The DNA for the CDR3 is TGTGCCAGCAGCTCCCGACTAGCGGGGTCCCAAGAGACCCAGTACTTC. Based on the CDR3 plus reference TRBV5-4 and TRBJ2-5, the full variable domain is ETGVTQSPTHLIKTRGQQVTLRCSSQSGHNTVSWYQQALGQGPQFIFQYYREEENGRGNFPPRFSGLQFPNYSSELNVNALELDDSALYLCASSSRLAGSQETQYFGPGTRLLVL.

V and J are TRBV5-1 and TRBJ1-2; D gene ambiguous. Germline V lookup: CDR1 SGHRS, CDR2 YFSETQ. This CDR3 spans 17 amino acids. Trimming stripped 1 base from V and 1 base from J, with 17 bases between. CDR3 sequence reads: CASSLSALRSGNYGYTF. CDR3 bases: TGCGCCAGCAGCTTGTCCGCCTTGCGATCCGGTAACTATGGCTACACCTTC.

This clone has just one count. The rearrangement links TRBV5-4 to TRBJ2-3; D ambiguous. The length of the CDR3 is 15 residues. The V end was cut by 4 bases, the J end by 4 bases, with 16 bases between. CDR1 is SGHNT, CDR2 YYREEE, per germline (reference sequence). Here the CDR3 reads CASSPIRSLSDTQYF. The CDR3 DNA reads TGTGCCAGCAGCCCGATTAGGAGCCTTTCAGATACGCAGTATTTT.

This chain uses TRBV6-5 with TRBJ1-1; the match to TRBD1 covers 10 bases. CDR3 length: 15 residues. The V segment lost 6 bases and the J segment 3 bases; nucleotides outside the gene matches: 7. The germline gives CDR1 MNHEY, CDR2 SVGAGI. CDR3 region: CASRTWGQGYTEAFF. The CDR3 coding sequence is TGTGCCAGCAGGACGTGGGGACAGGGGTACACTGAAGCTTTCTTT.

The V and J genes are TRBV4-1 and TRBJ1-2, with 10 positions matching TRBD1. CDR1 MGHRA and CDR2 YSYEKL come from the germline V gene. V lost 0 bases to trimming and J lost 4 bases; unmatched junction nucleotides: 5. The CDR3 runs 16 residues. For the CDR3, the DNA is TGCGCCAGCAGCCAAGACGGGGACAGGGGTTCCTATGGCTACACCTTC. Translation: CASSQDGDRGSYGYTF.

Here the CDR3 reads CASSIGQAGNEKLFF. The CDR3 DNA sequence: TGTGCCAGTAGTATCGGACAGGCTGGTAATGAAAAACTGTTTTTT. The chain combines TRBV19 with TRBJ1-4, with 7 bases identical to TRBD1. The germline gives CDR1 LNHDA, CDR2 SQIVND (reference sequence). V trimming: 3 bases; J trimming: 4 bases; junction bases outside the gene matches: 5. The CDR3 has 15 amino acids.

This chain connects TRBV5-4 to TRBJ2-1; 7 nucleotides line up with TRBD1. Germline V lookup: CDR1 SGHNT, CDR2 YYREEE (reference sequence). CDR3 length: 12 amino acids. V shed 4 bases, J shed 9 bases, and the junction held 4 bases outside the gene matches. The CDR3 spells CASSGTGAEQFF. CDR3 sequence (DNA): TGTGCCAGCAGCGGAACAGGGGCTGAGCAGTTCTTC.

This chain uses TRBV25-1 with TRBJ1-3; TRBD1 matches at 9 bases. V was pared by 6 bases and J by 3 bases, with 3 bases of the junction left unmatched. The CDR3 is 14 residues long. The V gene's germline CDR1 is MGHDK and CDR2 SYGVNS. The CDR3: CASSRTGVGNTIYF. CDR3 nucleotide sequence: TGTGCCAGCAGCCGGACAGGGGTTGGAAACACCATATATTTT.

A few counts support this clone. V and J are TRBV6-2 or TRBV6-3 and TRBJ1-5, with 8 nucleotides matching TRBD1. Germline values: CDR1 MNHEY, CDR2 SVGEGT. V trimming: 6 bases; J trimming: 2 bases; junction bases outside the gene matches: 15. The CDR3 is made up of 18 amino acids. This CDR3 is CASSSHRQGAVGNQPQHF. CDR3 sequence (DNA): TGTGCCAGCAGCTCTCATCGTCAGGGGGCGGTAGGCAATCAGCCCCAGCATTTT.

This sequence joins TRBV30 and TRBJ2-3, with TRBD2 matching 14 bases. The CDR3 sequence is 16 residues long. CDR1 is GTSNPN, CDR2 SVGIG, per germline (reference sequence). The trim removed 5 bases at V and 4 bases at J, leaving 8 bases unmatched. The CDR3 DNA reads TGTGCCTGGGACGCTTGGGGACTAGCGGGGGCAGATACGCAGTATTTT. This translates into CAWDAWGLAGADTQYF.